The next 32 T cell receptor beta chains were all read from a single sample in a study of Graves' ophthalmopathy and Graves' hyperthyroidism. The TCR beta CDR3 regions underwent amplification from RNA transcripts. HTBI primers primed a first-round RT-PCR, and a second-round multiplex PCR followed. TCRdb analysed the multiplex PCR reads with MiXCR anew, one entry per CDR3 protein. Of 300,000 or so distinct CDR3 sequences listed, roughly 16% are singletons. Sequenced sample: peripheral blood. These receptor sequences come from an adult man with Graves' ophthalmopathy.

This clonotype was counted ten times or more. This rearrangement joins TRBV11-2 to TRBJ1-1, with D tentatively TRBD1 (5 bases). V was shortened by 0 bases and J by 10 bases, with 9 bases between the two germline ends. The CDR3 runs to 12 residues. In germline, CDR1 is SGHAT, CDR2 FQNNGV. The CDR3 protein is CASSLEAGGAFF. DNA of the CDR3: TGTGCCAGCAGCTTAGAGGCCGGGGGAGCTTTCTTT. Complete variable domain (other parts from reference TRBV11-2 and TRBJ1-1): EAGVAQSPRYKIIEKRQSVAFWCNPISGHATLYWYQQILGQGPKLLIQFQNNGVVDDSQLPKDRFSAERLKGVDSTLKIQPAKLEDSAVYLCASSLEAGGAFFGQGTRLTVV.

The V call is TRBV18, the J call TRBJ2-7, with D perhaps assigned TRBD1 or TRBD2 (5 bases each). Germline V gene sequence: CDR1 KGHSH, CDR2 LQKENI. This CDR3 contains 14 residues. Trimming took 2 bases from V and 4 from J, leaving 12 bases between them. In DNA, the CDR3 is TGTGCCAGCTCACCAAACCCGGGACGGTACGAGCAGTACTTC. Translated: CASSPNPGRYEQYF.

The CDR3 loop is CASSPLKTGSEAFF. The CDR3 region has the DNA TGCGCCAGCAGCCCACTGAAAACAGGGTCTGAAGCTTTCTTT. The V call is TRBV5-1, the J call TRBJ1-1; D perhaps matches TRBD1 (6 bases). Trimming took off 4 bases at V and 6 bases at J, with 16 bases between the two ends. From germline, CDR1 is SGHRS and CDR2 YFSETQ. The CDR3 is made up of 14 amino acids.

This clonotype was observed at least ten times. V is TRBV28 and J is TRBJ1-1; tentatively, D is TRBD1 (5 bases). The CDR3 sequence is 14 residues long. V lost 7 bases, J lost 4 bases, and 16 bases lay in between. The germline V gene has CDR1 MDHEN and CDR2 SYDVKM. CDR3 sequence (DNA): TGTGCCAGCACCCCCAGGGCCGATGTCACTGAAGCTTTCTTT. It encodes CASTPRADVTEAFF.

The V gene is TRBV4-1, the J gene TRBJ2-2; TRBD2 might be the D (6 bases). Between the trimmed V and J ends, which lost 4 bases and 4 bases, there was a span of 16 bases. Per germline, CDR1 MGHRA and CDR2 YSYEKL. The CDR3 is made up of 16 amino acids. DNA for the CDR3: TGCGCCAGCAGCCCGACCCCCGGGGGTACCACCGGGGAGCTGTTTTTT. Its protein product is CASSPTPGGTTGELFF.

Ten or more counts support this clonotype. The chain is built from TRBV28 and TRBJ1-5; tentative D call: TRBD1 (6 bases). CDR3 length: 15 amino acids. The V gene's germline CDR1 is MDHEN and CDR2 SYDVKM. The V end was cut by 2 bases, the J end by 6 bases, with 14 bases between. In DNA, the CDR3 is TGTGCCAGCAGTTTAAATAGGGGGGTGAGTCAGCCCCAGCATTTT. The encoded protein is CASSLNRGVSQPQHF.

This clonotype was observed a few times. V and J are TRBV6-1 and TRBJ2-7; the match to TRBD2 covers 11 bases. J lost 4 bases, V lost 4 bases, and 3 bases had no gene match. The CDR3 is made up of 14 amino acids. Germline CDR1 and CDR2: MNHNS and SASEGT. The DNA of the CDR3 is TGTGCCAGCAGTGTGGGACTAGCGGAGTACGAGCAGTACTTC. Residues: CASSVGLAEYEQYF.

The chain employs TRBV19 and TRBJ2-7; no clear D gene. This CDR3 is 15 amino acids long. Germline V lookup: CDR1 LNHDA, CDR2 SQIVND (reference sequence). The V end lost 10 bases, the J end lost 5 bases, and 24 bases lay between the germline ends. Written as DNA, the CDR3 is TGTGCCACTAGGCCGGGTGGCAGCCCGTCGGACGAGCAGTACTTC. Protein product: CATRPGGSPSDEQYF.

This clonotype was observed at least ten times. The DNA of the CDR3 is TGTGCCAGCAGTGAAGCAGAGGCAGGGGCCAATCAGCCCCAGCATTTT. Protein: CASSEAEAGANQPQHF. This chain links TRBV6-1 with TRBJ1-5, with TRBD1 as a possible D gene (6 bases). The V gene's germline CDR1 is MNHNS and CDR2 SASEGT. This CDR3 has 16 amino acids. Trimming removed 0 bases from V and 3 bases from J, with 12 bases in between.

A few counts support this clonotype. J is TRBJ2-7 and V is TRBV28; possibly TRBD1 for D (5 bases). From germline, CDR1 is MDHEN and CDR2 SYDVKM. This CDR3 comprises 14 residues. Trimming took 3 bases from V and 4 from J, leaving 13 bases between them. The CDR3 sequence is CASSLEQGRYEQYF. CDR3 nucleotide sequence: TGTGCCAGCAGTTTGGAGCAGGGTCGGTACGAGCAGTACTTC.

This clonotype was detected many times. The genes are TRBV24-1 and TRBJ2-2; TRBD2 matches 7 bases. This CDR3 comprises 16 residues. The V gene end was trimmed by 1 base and the J gene end by 2 bases; junction bases not matched to a gene: 3. The germline V gene encodes CDR1 KGHDR and CDR2 SFDVKD. The CDR3 region is CATSDFKRGNTGELFF. DNA of the CDR3: TGTGCCACCAGTGATTTTAAGCGGGGAAACACCGGGGAGCTGTTTTTT.

This clonotype appeared many times. The genes are TRBV7-2 and TRBJ2-7; tentative D call: TRBD1 (5 bases). Germline-derived CDR1 and CDR2 are SGHTA and FQGNSA. This CDR3 is built from 15 residues. V lost 5 bases to trimming and J lost 6 bases, with 20 bases between them. CDR3 residues: CASSPSTGSVIEQYF. The CDR3 bases are TGTGCCAGCAGCCCCAGCACAGGATCCGTCATCGAGCAGTACTTC. Complete variable domain (other parts from reference TRBV7-2 and TRBJ2-7): GAGVSQSPSNKVTEKGKDVELRCDPISGHTALYWYRQSLGQGLEFLIYFQGNSAPDKSGLPSDRFSAERTGGSVSTLTIQRTQQEDSAVYLCASSPSTGSVIEQYFGPGTRLTVT.

This clonotype was seen at least ten times. The chain has TRBV6-5 and TRBJ2-5; 10 bases fit TRBD1. The V gene's germline CDR1 is MNHEY and CDR2 SVGAGI. V was clipped by 8 bases and J by 4 bases; unmatched bases: 10. The CDR3 covers 15 residues. The CDR3 region has the DNA TGTGCCAGCGACACGGGACAGGGGAATGGAGAGACCCAGTACTTC. The encoded protein is CASDTGQGNGETQYF.

This clonotype was seen many times. V is TRBV10-3 and J is TRBJ2-7; TRBD2 matches 11 bases. Germline values: CDR1 ENHRY, CDR2 SYGVKD. This CDR3 is built from 16 residues. J lost 2 bases, V lost 2 bases, and 5 bases had no gene match. CDR3 amino acids: CAISEPGLAGTYEQYF. CDR3 bases: TGTGCCATCAGTGAGCCAGGACTAGCGGGTACCTACGAGCAGTACTTC.

This clonotype was seen ten or more times. V and J are TRBV28 and TRBJ1-1; possible D gene TRBD1, 5 bases. The CDR3 has 13 residues. Germline assignment: CDR1 MDHEN and CDR2 SYDVKM. V was shortened by 3 bases and J by 5 bases, with 10 bases between the two germline ends. The CDR3 bases are TGTGCCAGCAGTTTGGGACGCCTTACTGAAGCTTTCTTT. Translating gives CASSLGRLTEAFF.

This clonotype turned up a few times. The chain is built from TRBV28 and TRBJ1-5; D is uncertain. The CDR3 is 13 amino acids. V was shortened by 3 bases and J by 5 bases, with 8 bases between the two germline ends. Per germline, CDR1 MDHEN and CDR2 SYDVKM. DNA of the CDR3: TGTGCCAGCAGTTTGGCTACGGATCAGCCCCAGCATTTT. Protein: CASSLATDQPQHF.

Comments on this clonotype: Compared with germline, one end of the junction differs, possibly owing to a read error. V is TRBV12-3 or TRBV12-4 and J is TRBJ2-5; possible D gene TRBD2, 5 bases. The CDR3 is made up of 11 amino acids. CDR3: CASSLRETHYF. The CDR3 DNA is TGTGCCAGCAGCCTGAGGGAGACCCACTATTTC.

Only a few counts were recorded for this clonotype. The V call is TRBV14, the J call TRBJ1-6, with D possibly being TRBD1 (6 bases). This CDR3 spans 13 amino acids. The V gene lost 2 bases and the J gene lost 10 bases, with 9 bases spanning the gap. The germline V gene has CDR1 SGHDN and CDR2 FVKESK. This CDR3 reads CASSQLDSSPLHF. The DNA of the CDR3 is TGTGCCAGCAGCCAACTGGACAGCTCACCCCTCCACTTT.

Ten or more counts support this clonotype. The rearrangement links TRBV12-3 or TRBV12-4 to TRBJ2-6; D unresolved. The CDR3 loop spans 16 amino acids. Trimming cost V 5 bases and J 0 bases, with 11 bases left between them. The CDR3 reads CASSIDAGSGANVLTF. CDR3 DNA sequence: TGTGCCAGCAGTATCGACGCAGGCTCTGGGGCCAACGTCCTGACTTTC.

At least ten counts were recorded for this clonotype. V is TRBV6-4 and J is TRBJ1-5; no firm D call. Trimming took off 6 bases at V and 7 bases at J, with 25 bases between the two ends. This CDR3 comprises 17 residues. The V gene's germline CDR1 is MRHNA and CDR2 SNTAGT. CDR3 region: CASSGQWGWARRQPQHF. In DNA form, the CDR3 reads TGTGCCAGCAGCGGCCAATGGGGTTGGGCGCGTCGGCAGCCCCAGCATTTT.

The J gene is TRBJ2-2, the V gene TRBV28, with D possibly matching TRBD1 (5 bases). The CDR3 runs 12 residues. Between the trimmed V and J ends, which lost 6 bases and 5 bases, there was a span of 7 bases. Germline-derived CDR1 and CDR2 are MDHEN and SYDVKM. The CDR3 bases are TGTGCCAGCAGACGACAGACCGGGGAGCTGTTTTTT. This gives the protein CASRRQTGELFF.

This clonotype was counted ten times or more. This chain connects TRBV28 to TRBJ1-2; the D is unclear. Trimming removed 5 bases at V and 7 bases at J, with 14 bases between. Germline lookup yields CDR1 MDHEN and CDR2 SYDVKM. The CDR3 has 13 amino acids. CDR3 bases: TGTGCCAGCAGTGCAAGCCTTCTTTTTGGCTACACCTTC. This translates into CASSASLLFGYTF.

The J gene is TRBJ2-2, the V gene TRBV12-3 or TRBV12-4; 11 nucleotides agree with TRBD2. The V gene end was trimmed by 6 bases and the J gene end by 1 base; junction bases not matched to a gene: 10. The CDR3 contains 18 residues. CDR3 bases: TGTGCCAGCAGCCTAACTTTCGGACTAGCGGGGAACACCGGGGAGCTGTTTTTT. It encodes CASSLTFGLAGNTGELFF.

This clonotype was counted many times. This chain uses TRBV6-2 or TRBV6-3 with TRBJ1-5, with TRBD1 as a possible D gene (5 bases). Trimming cost V 7 bases and J 9 bases, with 22 bases left between them. CDR1 and CDR2 from the germline V gene are MNHEY and SVGEGT. CDR3 length: 15 amino acids. The CDR3 sequence is CASTNGGGALRPQHF. The CDR3 DNA sequence: TGTGCCAGCACCAACGGGGGGGGAGCCCTTCGGCCCCAGCATTTT.

Many counts were recorded for this clonotype. The CDR3 bases are TGTGCCAGCAGTACGTCCAGGACAGGGGCTGTCCAAGAGACCCAGTACTTC. Translation: CASSTSRTGAVQETQYF. The gene calls are TRBV6-2 or TRBV6-3 and TRBJ2-5, with 9 bases lining up with TRBD1. Germline assignment: CDR1 MNHEY and CDR2 SVGEGT. The CDR3 spans 17 residues. V lost 5 bases and J lost 1; bases outside the gene matches: 11.

This chain uses TRBV28 with TRBJ2-7, with no clear D. The end of the DNA is better explained by TRBJ2-1, so the J call may be wrong. Germline loops: CDR1 MDHEN, CDR2 SYDVKM. The length of the CDR3 is 12 residues. The CDR3 DNA follows: TGTGCCAGCACTCAGTACTCCTACGAGCAGTTCTTC. Amino acid sequence: CASTQYSYEQFF.

This clonotype was seen many times. The chain carries TRBV6-5 and TRBJ1-2, with TRBD1 as a possible D gene (5 bases). V shed 8 bases and J shed 4 bases, with 14 bases lying between them. The CDR3 is 13 amino acids. The V gene's germline CDR1 is MNHEY and CDR2 SVGAGI. The CDR3 is CASLPGPLYGYTF. In DNA, the CDR3 is TGTGCCAGCCTACCGGGACCCCTCTATGGCTACACCTTC.

This clonotype has a count of ten or more. V usage is TRBV28 and J usage is TRBJ2-5, with 10 bases aligning to TRBD2. This CDR3 spans 14 amino acids. Germline CDR1 reads MDHEN; CDR2 reads SYDVKM. Losses at the gene ends were 2 bases for V and 10 bases for J; bases not matched to a gene: 7. The CDR3 nucleotides are TGTGCCAGCAGTTTAAGGCTAGCGGGGGCCTTCCAGTACTTC. Translated, it gives CASSLRLAGAFQYF.

This clonotype was detected many times. CDR3 sequence reads: CASTTTGSSYEQYF. DNA of the CDR3: TGTGCCAGCACTACTACAGGGAGCTCCTACGAGCAGTACTTC. The chain carries TRBV27 and TRBJ2-7; TRBD1 is a possible D gene (6 bases). There are 14 residues in the CDR3. V was clipped by 7 bases and J by 0 bases, with 13 bases between them. CDR1 is MNHEY and CDR2 is SMNVEV in the germline V gene (reference sequence).

This clonotype showed up many times. The chain combines TRBV6-4 with TRBJ2-5, with D possibly matching TRBD1 (5 bases). V lost 10 bases, J lost 2 bases, and 14 bases lay in between. Looked up from germline, CDR1 is MRHNA and CDR2 is SNTAGT. This CDR3 comprises 13 residues. Here the CDR3 reads CATKDQGQETQYF. For the CDR3, the DNA is TGTGCCACCAAAGACCAGGGACAAGAGACCCAGTACTTC.

This clonotype was found many times. The chain uses TRBV11-3 and TRBJ2-5; maybe TRBD1 (6 bases). This CDR3 is built from 13 residues. Trimming removed 5 bases from V and 3 bases from J, with 10 bases in between. Germline CDR1 and CDR2: SGHNT and YENEEA. The CDR3 here is CASSIRGKETQYF. In nucleotides, the CDR3 is TGTGCCAGCAGCATCAGGGGTAAAGAGACCCAGTACTTC.

Turning to this clonotype: A much bigger clone sits one base away, suggesting this may be a read error. This chain links TRBV12-3 or TRBV12-4 with TRBJ2-2; 13 nucleotides line up with TRBD2. V lost 6 bases to trimming and J lost 8 bases; unmatched junction nucleotides: 12. The CDR3 has 17 residues. CDR3 amino acids: CASRGTSGTADRGELFF. As DNA, the CDR3 is TGTGCCAGCAGGGGGACTAGCGGGACCGCTGATAGAGGGGAGCTGTTTTTT.